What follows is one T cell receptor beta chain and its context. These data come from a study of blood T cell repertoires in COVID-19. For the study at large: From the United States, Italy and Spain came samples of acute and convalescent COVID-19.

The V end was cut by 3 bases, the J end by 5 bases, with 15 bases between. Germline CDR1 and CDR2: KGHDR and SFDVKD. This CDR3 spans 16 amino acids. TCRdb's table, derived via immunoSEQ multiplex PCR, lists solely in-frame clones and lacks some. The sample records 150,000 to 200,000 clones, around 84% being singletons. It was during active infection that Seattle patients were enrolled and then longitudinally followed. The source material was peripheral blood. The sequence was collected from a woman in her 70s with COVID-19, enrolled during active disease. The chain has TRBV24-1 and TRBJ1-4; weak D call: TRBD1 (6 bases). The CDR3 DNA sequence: TGTGCCACCAGTGATAGTCTACAGGGACCGAATGAAAAACTGTTTTTT. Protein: CATSDSLQGPNEKLFF.